The 29 T cell receptor beta chains presented below share a single source sample, sequenced in a study of CD8+ T cells in alopecia areata. Treatment specified: oral pan-JAK inhibitor, 5-10 mg twice daily. Isolated RNA was reverse transcribed into cDNA used as the sequencing template. Assay: immunoSEQ multiplex PCR; the TCRdb copy retains only in-frame clones and omits some. Of around 100,000 clones in the sample, roughly 56% were seen once. Sequences were derived from CD8+ T cells sorted from blood, sampled at roughly week 55, from a patient treated with tofacitinib. The receptors come from a human donor with alopecia areata.

This clone was detected once. This sequence joins TRBV13 and TRBJ2-3, with D possibly being TRBD1 or TRBD2 (5 bases each). CDR3 length: 15 residues. Trimming pared 6 bases from V and 6 bases from J, leaving 19 bases between. Germline assignment: CDR1 PRHDT and CDR2 FYEKMQ (reference sequence). The DNA of the CDR3 is TGTGCCAGCAGTAGCCGGACCCACAGGAGGGATACGCAGTATTTT. Translation: CASSSRTHRRDTQYF. Drawing the rest from reference TRBV13 and TRBJ2-3, the complete variable domain is AAGVIQSPRHLIKEKRETATLKCYPIPRHDTVYWYQQGPGQDPQFLISFYEKMQSDKGSIPDRFSAQQFSDYHSELNMSSLELGDSALYFCASSSRTHRRDTQYFGPGTRLTVL.

This clone is a singleton in its sample. J is TRBJ2-3 and V is TRBV10-3; 9 nucleotides match TRBD1. J lost 6 bases, V lost 4 bases, and 11 bases had no gene match. The CDR3 extends over 16 amino acids. The germline CDR1 and CDR2 sequences are ENHRY and SYGVKD. The CDR3 loop reads CAISGLQGALVDTQYF. CDR3 nucleotide sequence: TGTGCCATCAGTGGGTTACAGGGGGCGCTTGTTGATACGCAGTATTTT.

This clone was counted only a few times. The V call is TRBV7-8, the J call TRBJ1-2; D gene ambiguous. The CDR3 consists of 13 residues. V lost 1 base and J 4 bases, leaving 7 bases between the germline ends. CDR1 SGHVS and CDR2 FQNEAQ come from the germline V gene. The CDR3, as DNA: TGTGCCAGCAGCTTAGGGCGGCCCTATGGCTACACCTTC. This translates into CASSLGRPYGYTF. Drawing the rest from reference TRBV7-8 and TRBJ1-2, the complete variable domain is GAGVSQSPRYKVAKRGQDVALRCDPISGHVSLFWYQQALGQGPEFLTYFQNEAQLDKSGLPSDRFFAERPEGSVSTLKIQRTQQEDSAVYLCASSLGRPYGYTFGSGTRLTVV.

This chain joins TRBV4-1 and TRBJ1-1; unclear D gene. Germline V gene sequence: CDR1 MGHRA, CDR2 YSYEKL. The V end was cut by 3 bases, the J end by 1 base, with 9 bases between. CDR3 size: 14 residues. Written as DNA, the CDR3 is TGCGCCAGCAGCCAGCACTTGGGGAACACTGAAGCTTTCTTT. This sequence encodes CASSQHLGNTEAFF.

The rearrangement links TRBV29-1 to TRBJ1-2, with D possibly TRBD1 on 6 matching bases. The germline CDR1 and CDR2 sequences are SQVTM and ANQGSEA. V shed 5 bases and J shed 0 bases, with 10 bases lying between them. CDR3 length: 13 residues. This chain's CDR3 is CSVRTDPNYGYTF. DNA for the CDR3: TGCAGCGTTCGGACAGATCCTAACTATGGCTACACCTTC.

V usage is TRBV5-1 and J usage is TRBJ2-5; tentatively, D is TRBD2 (5 bases). In germline, CDR1 is SGHRS, CDR2 YFSETQ. V was pared by 0 bases and J by 0 bases, with 21 bases between. This CDR3 has 19 amino acids. CDR3 in amino acids: CASSLVDGRAAWYQETQYF. In DNA, the CDR3 is TGCGCCAGCAGCTTGGTTGATGGGCGGGCAGCCTGGTACCAAGAGACCCAGTACTTC. Full variable domain (outside the CDR3, taken from reference TRBV5-1 and TRBJ2-5): KAGVTQTPRYLIKTRGQQVTLSCSPISGHRSVSWYQQTPGQGLQFLFEYFSETQRNKGNFPGRFSGRQFSNSRSEMNVSTLELGDSALYLCASSLVDGRAAWYQETQYFGPGTRLLVL.

This chain joins TRBV5-4 and TRBJ2-5; either TRBD1 or TRBD2 may fit D (5 bases each). The CDR3 covers 13 residues. Trimming left V 5 bases short and J 6 bases short, with 14 bases between. Germline values: CDR1 SGHNT, CDR2 YYREEE (reference sequence). The CDR3 nucleotides are TGTGCCAGCAGGCTAGCCAAGGGGAAGACCCAGTACTTC. Translated, it gives CASRLAKGKTQYF.

The V call is TRBV29-1, the J call TRBJ2-5; D ambiguous. Germline CDR1 and CDR2: SQVTM and ANQGSEA. The V end lost 5 bases, the J end lost 4 bases, and 8 bases lay between the germline ends. This CDR3 spans 11 amino acids. The CDR3 DNA reads TGCAGCGTTCAGGTGCGAGAGACCCAGTACTTC. This translates into CSVQVRETQYF.

Only a few counts were recorded for this clone. The V gene is TRBV14, the J gene TRBJ1-4; D unclear. Trimming took off 4 bases at V and 7 bases at J, with 7 bases between the two ends. There are 12 residues in the CDR3. In germline, CDR1 is SGHDN, CDR2 FVKESK. In DNA form, the CDR3 reads TGTGCCAGCAGCCTCGGACCTGAAAAACTGTTTTTT. Its protein product is CASSLGPEKLFF.

The chain joins TRBV15 to TRBJ2-3; 7 bases align to TRBD1. Germline loops: CDR1 LNHNV, CDR2 YYDKDF (reference sequence). V dropped 5 bases and J dropped 2; count of bases not matched to a gene: 4. The CDR3 consists of 14 residues. This chain's CDR3 is CATSFGTDTDTQYF. Here the CDR3 DNA reads TGTGCCACCAGCTTCGGGACAGACACAGATACGCAGTATTTT.

The rearrangement links TRBV9 to TRBJ2-3; possible D gene TRBD2, 5 bases. CDR3 length equals 17 residues. The V gene lost 4 bases and the J gene lost 4 bases, with 22 bases spanning the gap. In germline, CDR1 is SGDLS, CDR2 YYNGEE. CDR3 in DNA: TGTGCCAGCAGCCCTCGACCGGGCCAGCGGTCCGCAGATACGCAGTATTTT. It yields the protein CASSPRPGQRSADTQYF.

The V call is TRBV9, the J call TRBJ2-5, with D unclear. The CDR3 spans 13 residues. Germline loops: CDR1 SGDLS, CDR2 YYNGEE. The V and J ends lost 7 bases and 2 bases respectively, with 12 bases between them. CDR3 DNA sequence: TGTGCCAGCGCGGCCACAAAACAAGAGACCCAGTACTTC. Translating it yields CASAATKQETQYF.

The rearrangement joins TRBV13 to TRBJ2-7; TRBD1 aligns across 8 bases. The CDR3 runs 15 residues. Per the germline V gene, CDR1 is PRHDT and CDR2 is FYEKMQ (reference sequence). V dropped 8 bases and J dropped 2; count of bases not matched to a gene: 11. Here the CDR3 DNA reads TGTGCCAGCGTCTCCCGGGGACAGGTAACCTACGAGCAGTACTTC. Translated: CASVSRGQVTYEQYF.

This chain links TRBV9 with TRBJ2-1; 10 positions agree with TRBD2. This CDR3 spans 21 amino acids. V lost 3 bases and J lost 0; bases outside the gene matches: 18. From germline, CDR1 is SGDLS and CDR2 YYNGEE. The CDR3: CASSAPSSLAGVTSSYNEQFF. The DNA of the CDR3 is TGTGCCAGCAGCGCGCCGTCCAGCCTAGCGGGGGTAACCAGCTCCTACAATGAGCAGTTCTTC.

The rearrangement uses TRBV30 and TRBJ2-2; TRBD2 is a possible D gene (5 bases). Between the trimmed V and J ends, which lost 0 bases and 5 bases, there was a span of 16 bases. The CDR3 covers 16 residues. Germline CDR1 GTSNPN, CDR2 SVGIG (reference sequence). The CDR3 reads CAWSVLGGGRTGELFF. In DNA form, the CDR3 reads TGTGCCTGGAGTGTACTAGGAGGTGGCAGGACCGGGGAGCTGTTTTTT.

This sequence joins TRBV27 and TRBJ2-3; D is ambiguous. There are 15 residues in the CDR3. Germline V gives CDR1 MNHEY, CDR2 SMNVEV (reference sequence). With 3 bases removed from V and 1 base from J, the gap between germline ends came to 11 bases. CDR3 in DNA: TGTGCCAGCAGTTTTAGGGCTAGAGGCACAGATACGCAGTATTTT. Its protein is CASSFRARGTDTQYF.

This chain connects TRBV7-9 to TRBJ1-1, with D possibly being TRBD1 (6 bases). V was pared by 4 bases and J by 7 bases, with 10 bases between. Germline lookup yields CDR1 SEHNR and CDR2 FQNEAQ (reference sequence). The CDR3 extends over 12 amino acids. In DNA form, the CDR3 reads TGTGCCAGCAGCTCACAGGGTCGTGAAGCTTTCTTT. This sequence encodes CASSSQGREAFF.

The V gene is TRBV7-9, the J gene TRBJ2-5; 9 bases map to TRBD1. Germline V gives CDR1 SEHNR, CDR2 FQNEAQ (reference sequence). The CDR3 has 14 residues. J lost 0 bases, V lost 8 bases, and 4 bases had no gene match. The DNA of the CDR3 is TGTGCCAGCCTCCGGGACAGGGACCAAGAGACCCAGTACTTC. Protein sequence: CASLRDRDQETQYF.

This clone has a single count. The CDR3 sequence is CASKRSRDRSYEQYF. The CDR3 nucleotides read TGCGCCAGCAAACGTAGTAGGGACAGGTCCTACGAGCAGTACTTC. The chain couples TRBV23-1 to TRBJ2-7, with TRBD1 matching 8 bases. TRBV23-1 is an ORF, with its function uncertain. The CDR3 loop spans 15 amino acids. Trimming removed 7 bases from V and 1 base from J; junction bases left unmatched: 9.

The chain is built from TRBV9 and TRBJ1-1, with D hard to call. Germline CDR1 is SGDLS and CDR2 is YYNGEE. V was trimmed by 0 bases and J by 4 bases, leaving 13 bases between them. This CDR3 is built from 15 residues. The CDR3 here is CASSVGGGAGTEAFF. CDR3 sequence (DNA): TGTGCCAGCAGCGTAGGAGGCGGTGCTGGCACTGAAGCTTTCTTT.

The J gene is TRBJ1-2, the V gene TRBV7-3; D uncertain. Germline V gene data show CDR1 as SGHTA and CDR2 as FQGTGA. V lost 2 bases and J lost 2, with 6 bases in between. The CDR3 loop spans 13 amino acids. The CDR3: CASSLGQNYGYTF. As DNA, the CDR3 is TGTGCCAGCAGCTTAGGGCAAAACTATGGCTACACCTTC.

The chain joins TRBV30 to TRBJ2-4; D ambiguous. The V and J ends lost 0 bases and 3 bases respectively, with 15 bases between them. CDR1 GTSNPN and CDR2 SVGIG come from the germline V gene (reference sequence). The CDR3 has 16 residues. DNA of the CDR3: TGTGCCTGGAGTGTAGGGTCCGGCACATACAAAAACATTCAGTACTTC. Translation gives CAWSVGSGTYKNIQYF.

The chain combines TRBV5-1 with TRBJ1-1; perhaps TRBD1 as D (5 bases). Germline values: CDR1 SGHRS, CDR2 YFSETQ. This CDR3 has 13 residues. The germline V and J ends were trimmed by 7 bases and 2 bases, with 12 bases remaining between them. CDR3 in amino acids: CASARDGNTEAFF. CDR3 in DNA: TGCGCCAGCGCCCGGGACGGAAACACTGAAGCTTTCTTT.

CDR3 in DNA: TGTGCCAGCAGCCCGACAGTGTTGGACGGCTACACCTTC. As protein: CASSPTVLDGYTF. This rearrangement joins TRBV25-1 to TRBJ1-2; tentative D call: TRBD1 (5 bases). Germline V gene lookup returns CDR1 MGHDK and CDR2 SYGVNS. This CDR3 contains 13 residues. V lost 6 bases and J 8 bases, leaving 16 bases between the germline ends.

This clone was recorded a few times. Other DNA variants within this sample encode the same CDR3. For the CDR3, the DNA is TGTGCCAGCAGCTTGGCCGGGGCGGGTCGGGCCCTCCACTTT. Translated: CASSLAGAGRALHF. The chain is built from TRBV5-6 and TRBJ1-6, with D possibly being TRBD1 (5 bases). CDR3 length equals 14 residues. Germline V gene lookup returns CDR1 SGHDT and CDR2 YYEEEE. Trimming took off 0 bases at V and 14 bases at J, with 15 bases between the two ends.

V gene TRBV10-2 combines with J gene TRBJ2-3, with 9 bases matching TRBD1. This CDR3 region has 16 residues. V shed 5 bases and J 4 bases; nucleotides not matched to a gene: 10. Germline V gene sequence: CDR1 WSHSY, CDR2 SAAADI. The CDR3 bases are TGCGCCAGCAGTACCTCCCGGGACAGGGAGGCAGATACGCAGTATTTT. Protein: CASSTSRDREADTQYF.

Only a few counts were recorded for this clone. The chain couples TRBV4-1 to TRBJ2-4, with D possibly matching TRBD2 (5 bases). Trimming took off 1 base at V and 9 bases at J, with 13 bases between the two ends. The CDR3 length is 14 residues. Per the germline V gene, CDR1 is MGHRA and CDR2 is YSYEKL. CDR3 coding DNA: TGCGCCAGCAGCCAAGGGACCCGAGGGAGCATTCAGTACTTC. Encoded protein: CASSQGTRGSIQYF.

In this sample, this clone turned up once. This chain uses TRBV9 with TRBJ1-2; 9 bases line up with TRBD1. The trim removed 2 bases at V and 2 bases at J, leaving 4 bases unmatched. The CDR3 loop spans 15 amino acids. CDR1 and CDR2 from the germline V gene are SGDLS and YYNGEE. CDR3 residues: CASSVGTGSNYGYTF. CDR3 DNA: TGTGCCAGCAGCGTCGGGACAGGGTCGAACTATGGCTACACCTTC.

The chain joins TRBV13 to TRBJ1-2; 10 nucleotides line up with TRBD1. This CDR3 has 17 amino acids. Unmatched junction bases numbered 6, after V lost 0 bases and J lost 2 bases. CDR1 PRHDT and CDR2 FYEKMQ come from the germline V gene (reference sequence). The DNA for the CDR3 is TGTGCCAGCAGCTTAGGCCGCGGACAGGGGGAGAACTATGGCTACACCTTC. Its protein product is CASSLGRGQGENYGYTF.